One and the same sample provided the 25 T cell receptor beta chains below, sequenced in a study of blood T cell repertoires in COVID-19. Measured with immunoSEQ multiplex PCR; TCRdb has only the in-frame clones, and not every one. Of about 45,000 clones listed, just under 70% are singletons. Source material: peripheral blood. These receptors came from a man older than 75 with acute or convalescent COVID-19.

The J gene is TRBJ2-7, the V gene TRBV20-1, with D possibly TRBD2 on 5 matching bases. V was trimmed by 6 bases and J by 3 bases, leaving 18 bases between them. Germline CDR1 reads DFQATT; CDR2 reads SNEGSKA (reference sequence). The CDR3 is 14 residues long. In DNA form, the CDR3 reads TGCAGTGCCAGTAGGGCGGGTAGCTTCTACGAGCAGTACTTC. Its protein product is CSASRAGSFYEQYF.

The chain couples TRBV11-3 to TRBJ1-5; no firm D call. The germline V gene has CDR1 SGHNT and CDR2 YENEEA. This CDR3 region has 13 residues. The ends were cut back, 1 base at V and 6 bases at J, with 7 bases in the middle. Here the CDR3 DNA reads TGTGCCAGCAGCTTAGCTCGCGGTCAGCCCCAGCATTTT. As protein: CASSLARGQPQHF. The complete variable domain, with remaining parts taken from reference TRBV11-3 and TRBJ1-5, reads EAGVVQSPRYKIIEKKQPVAFWCNPISGHNTLYWYLQNLGQGPELLIRYENEEAVDDSQLPKDRFSAERLKGVDSTLKIQPAELGDSAVYLCASSLARGQPQHFGDGTRLSIL.

The chain links TRBV6-2 or TRBV6-3 to TRBJ1-1; no clear D gene. Germline-derived CDR1 and CDR2 are MNHEY and SVGEGT. Trimming stripped 0 bases from V and 3 bases from J, with 8 bases between. This CDR3 has 14 residues. The CDR3 loop is CASSYSYRDTEAFF. DNA of the CDR3: TGTGCCAGCAGTTACTCCTACAGAGACACTGAAGCTTTCTTT.

This rearrangement joins TRBV6-5 to TRBJ2-1; a weak D match, TRBD2 (5 bases). V was shortened by 6 bases and J by 12 bases, with 18 bases between the two germline ends. The germline V gene encodes CDR1 MNHEY and CDR2 SVGAGI. The CDR3 loop spans 13 amino acids. CDR3 sequence (DNA): TGTGCCAGCAGGGATCTTGTGCGGGCATGGCAGTTCTTC. It yields the protein CASRDLVRAWQFF.

This chain connects TRBV11-3 to TRBJ1-2; no definite D call. The CDR3 contains 13 residues. Trimming pared 1 base from V and 4 bases from J, leaving 7 bases between. Germline values: CDR1 SGHNT, CDR2 YENEEA. CDR3 DNA: TGTGCCAGCAGCTTAGCCCGGGGCTATGGCTACACCTTC. Protein sequence: CASSLARGYGYTF.

This clone was detected ten times or more. This chain joins TRBV6-1 and TRBJ2-7; 12 bases match TRBD1. The CDR3 sequence is 16 residues long. The V segment lost 2 bases and the J segment 3 bases; nucleotides outside the gene matches: 5. Germline V CDR1 and CDR2: MNHNS, SASEGT. The CDR3 region has the DNA TGTGCCAGCAGTGAACCGGGACAGGGGGCTTTCTACGAGCAGTACTTC. It encodes CASSEPGQGAFYEQYF.

The gene calls are TRBV6-2 or TRBV6-3 and TRBJ2-5; perhaps TRBD2 as D (7 bases). CDR3 length equals 18 residues. Deletions cut 4 bases from V and 2 bases from J, with 23 bases between. Germline V CDR1 and CDR2: MNHEY, SVGEGT. CDR3 coding DNA: TGTGCCAGCAGTTCCTTCATCGGGGGCGGGAGACCTCAAGAGACCCAGTACTTC. Residues: CASSSFIGGGRPQETQYF.

The chain has TRBV10-3 and TRBJ1-6; possibly TRBD1 for D (6 bases). The length of the CDR3 is 14 residues. The germline V gene encodes CDR1 ENHRY and CDR2 SYGVKD. The V end was cut by 6 bases, the J end by 7 bases, with 13 bases between. The CDR3 DNA sequence: TGTGCCATCAGACGGGACACCTCCAATTCACCCCTCCACTTT. Translating gives CAIRRDTSNSPLHF.

The rearrangement joins TRBV6-6 to TRBJ2-5, with a weak D call TRBD1 (6 bases). The CDR3 length is 14 residues. Trimming left V 6 bases short and J 2 bases short, with 13 bases between. Germline CDR1 reads MNHNY; CDR2 reads SVGAGI (reference sequence). The CDR3 here is CASRTAQGQETQYF. For the CDR3, the DNA is TGTGCCAGCAGGACCGCACAGGGACAAGAGACCCAGTACTTC.

V and J are TRBV7-2 and TRBJ2-1; D possibly corresponds to TRBD2 (6 bases). Trimming took off 1 base at V and 6 bases at J, with 10 bases between the two ends. Germline values: CDR1 SGHTA, CDR2 FQGNSA. CDR3 length equals 14 residues. Written as DNA, the CDR3 is TGTGCCAGCAGCTTAGTAGCGGTGAGCAATGAGCAGTTCTTC. This translates into CASSLVAVSNEQFF.

Only a few counts were recorded for this clone. This rearrangement joins TRBV11-3 to TRBJ2-1, with D possibly matching TRBD2 (6 bases). Germline V CDR1 and CDR2: SGHNT, YENEEA. The CDR3 sequence is 14 residues long. The ends were cut back, 5 bases at V and 5 bases at J, with 13 bases in the middle. The CDR3 DNA is TGTGCCAGCAGCCCGAGCCCGGGGGACAATGAGCAGTTCTTC. Its translation is CASSPSPGDNEQFF. Supplemented by reference TRBV11-3 and TRBJ2-1, the full variable domain reads EAGVVQSPRYKIIEKKQPVAFWCNPISGHNTLYWYLQNLGQGPELLIRYENEEAVDDSQLPKDRFSAERLKGVDSTLKIQPAELGDSAVYLCASSPSPGDNEQFFGPGTRLTVL.

The rearrangement links TRBV11-2 to TRBJ2-1; 11 bases match TRBD2. The CDR3 extends over 18 amino acids. Germline CDR1 SGHAT, CDR2 FQNNGV. Germline trimming cut 5 bases from V and 5 bases from J; bases unmatched to any gene: 14. CDR3 bases: TGTGCCAGCAGCGTCCGACTGGGGACTAGCGGACGTAACAATGAGCAGTTCTTC. The encoded protein is CASSVRLGTSGRNNEQFF.

The CDR3 nucleotides read TGTGCCAGCTCACCAGAGGGCAGCCAAGAGACCCAGTACTTC. It encodes CASSPEGSQETQYF. V is TRBV18 and J is TRBJ2-5; tentative D call: TRBD2 (5 bases). The length of the CDR3 is 14 residues. V was shortened by 2 bases and J by 1 base, with 8 bases between the two germline ends. Germline CDR1 and CDR2: KGHSH and LQKENI.

The chain recombines TRBV19 with TRBJ2-1; TRBD2 agrees at 14 bases. The length of the CDR3 is 18 residues. Trimming took 4 bases from V and 4 from J; bases not matched to a gene: 9. Germline CDR1 and CDR2: LNHDA and SQIVND (reference sequence). CDR3 region: CASSSGTSGSWSYNEQFF. The CDR3 DNA reads as TGTGCCAGTAGTAGCGGGACTAGCGGGAGTTGGAGTTACAATGAGCAGTTCTTC.

The V and J genes are TRBV11-2 and TRBJ1-2, with D tentatively TRBD1 (5 bases). The CDR3 loop spans 13 amino acids. The germline V and J ends were trimmed by 5 bases and 8 bases, with 15 bases remaining between them. Germline assignment: CDR1 SGHAT and CDR2 FQNNGV. DNA for the CDR3: TGTGCCAGCAGCACTCTACGCGGGGACGGCTACACCTTC. Protein sequence: CASSTLRGDGYTF.

The CDR3 spells CASSLGRGLNTEAFF. DNA for the CDR3: TGTGCCAGCAGCTTAGGGCGGGGCTTGAACACTGAAGCTTTCTTT. The chain recombines TRBV7-8 with TRBJ1-1, with D possibly being TRBD1 (5 bases). With 1 base removed from V and 0 bases from J, the gap between germline ends came to 9 bases. This CDR3 has 15 residues. Germline CDR1 reads SGHVS; CDR2 reads FQNEAQ. The full variable domain, completed using reference TRBV7-8 and TRBJ1-1, is GAGVSQSPRYKVAKRGQDVALRCDPISGHVSLFWYQQALGQGPEFLTYFQNEAQLDKSGLPSDRFFAERPEGSVSTLKIQRTQQEDSAVYLCASSLGRGLNTEAFFGQGTRLTVV.

This clone rates as medium-sized. This chain uses TRBV6-6 with TRBJ2-1, with 7 bases that match TRBD2. The trim removed 5 bases at V and 8 bases at J, leaving 18 bases unmatched. CDR3 length: 17 amino acids. The germline CDR1 and CDR2 sequences are MNHNY and SVGAGI (reference sequence). For the CDR3, the DNA is TGTGCCAGCAGTCTCCGTACCGGCGGGAGAGTTTTTGATGAGCAGTTCTTC. Protein: CASSLRTGGRVFDEQFF.

The gene calls are TRBV5-1 and TRBJ1-4, with 8 nucleotides matching TRBD1. Trimming took 2 bases from V and 4 from J; bases not matched to a gene: 7. Germline V gene data show CDR1 as SGHRS and CDR2 as YFSETQ. The CDR3 extends over 16 amino acids. The CDR3 sequence is CASSFGQGANNEKLFF. The CDR3 bases are TGCGCCAGCAGCTTTGGGCAGGGGGCAAATAATGAAAAACTGTTTTTT.

By share, this clone ranks as medium-sized. The V gene is TRBV4-1, the J gene TRBJ1-2; D is undetermined. CDR3 length: 15 amino acids. Germline V gene lookup returns CDR1 MGHRA and CDR2 YSYEKL. V was clipped by 4 bases and J by 4 bases, with 16 bases between them. CDR3 region: CASSPNSEITYGYTF. DNA for the CDR3: TGCGCCAGCAGCCCCAATTCGGAGATCACCTATGGCTACACCTTC.

The J gene is TRBJ2-7, the V gene TRBV5-1; weak D call: TRBD2 (7 bases). The CDR3 runs 16 residues. The germline V gene encodes CDR1 SGHRS and CDR2 YFSETQ. The germline V and J ends were trimmed by 4 bases and 0 bases, with 17 bases remaining between them. CDR3 loop: CASSTGEGVSSYEQYF. CDR3 in DNA: TGCGCCAGCAGCACGGGGGAGGGGGTGAGCTCCTACGAGCAGTACTTC.

The chain employs TRBV13 and TRBJ2-1; TRBD1 might be the D (5 bases). V gave up 0 bases and J gave up 2 bases, with 5 bases separating them. The CDR3 has 14 amino acids. CDR1 and CDR2 from the germline V gene are PRHDT and FYEKMQ (reference sequence). The CDR3, as DNA: TGTGCCAGCAGCTTAGGCAGGGCCTACAATGAGCAGTTCTTC. Translating it yields CASSLGRAYNEQFF.

This clone has more than one count but fewer than ten. The gene calls are TRBV9 and TRBJ2-7, with 9 nucleotides matching TRBD2. Germline CDR1 is SGDLS and CDR2 is YYNGEE. The CDR3 length is 16 residues. Trimming removed 4 bases from V and 6 bases from J; junction bases left unmatched: 14. CDR3 DNA: TGTGCCAGCAGCCCTACACGGACTAGCGAGTTTAGCGAGCAGTACTTC. Translation: CASSPTRTSEFSEQYF.

V gene TRBV10-3 combines with J gene TRBJ2-7; 8 bases fit TRBD1. CDR3 length equals 14 residues. Germline lookup yields CDR1 ENHRY and CDR2 SYGVKD. The trim removed 2 bases at V and 2 bases at J, leaving 2 bases unmatched. This CDR3 is CAISEGQGPYEQYF. The DNA for the CDR3 is TGTGCCATCAGTGAGGGACAGGGACCCTACGAGCAGTACTTC.

This clone was seen only once. This chain joins TRBV11-2 and TRBJ1-2, with 7 bases fitting TRBD1. Germline CDR1 reads SGHAT; CDR2 reads FQNNGV. With 5 bases clipped from V and 3 bases from J, the junction kept 6 bases outside the gene matches. This CDR3 has 14 amino acids. DNA for the CDR3: TGTGCCAGCAGCGTGACAGGGAACGACTATGGCTACACCTTC. Protein: CASSVTGNDYGYTF.

Points on this clone: An end of the junction does not agree with germline; a read error may underlie this. This rearrangement joins TRBV12-3 or TRBV12-4 to TRBJ2-1; possibly TRBD1 for D (6 bases). This CDR3 region has 13 residues. CDR3 coding DNA: TGTGCCAGCAGCCCAGTTCTGGGACACATAGAGGTCTTC. It specifies CASSPVLGHIEVF.